There are a few counts of the clone carrying this T cell receptor (beta chain). The ends were cut back, 3 bases at V and 5 bases at J, with 16 bases in the middle. The CDR3 extends over 16 amino acids. Germline V gene lookup returns CDR1 KGHSH and CDR2 LQKENI. In total, each donor contributed a single heparinised blood draw that averaged approximately 120 mL. Via the markers CD45RO/CCR7/CD25/CD127/CD95/CD27, stem cell-like memory, regulatory, central memory and naive CD4+ cells were sorted. The data derive from a study of beta chain features in type 1 diabetes. The investigators reverse transcribed all of the isolated RNA, so they sequenced expressed TCRB transcripts. Using immunoSEQ multiplex PCR, the repertoire was profiled, and TCRdb retains in-frame clones only, with some absent. Seen here are about 620,000 clones, roughly a sixth observed once, and the top ten hold about 0.087%.

The V call is TRBV18, the J call TRBJ1-4; tentatively, D is TRBD1 (5 bases). Source material: naive CD4+ T cells from blood. The sequence was obtained from a man between 18 and 29 years old in good health. For the CDR3, the DNA is TGTGCCAGCTCACCTCCCCCCGGGACGGTAAATGAAAAACTGTTTTTT. Translated, it gives CASSPPPGTVNEKLFF.